This is a list of T cell receptor beta chains from one sample in a study of blood T cell repertoires in COVID-19. TCRdb keeps only in-frame clones here, not all; method: immunoSEQ multiplex PCR. Among 80,000 or so clones listed, 80% to 90% were seen once. Sequenced input: peripheral blood. These receptors all come from a human donor in a cohort sampled during active COVID-19. Both conserved end residues are part of each CDR3. A D gene is named only where the DNA matches it firmly. Clone sizes are given selectively: once, few, many, or a class where the clone is expanded.

15,-,TRBJ1-2,-,TRBV7-3,TGTGCCAGCAGCTTATGGGCGGGAGAACAATATGGCTACACCTTC,CASSLWAGEQYGYTF
15,TRBD2,TRBJ2-7,once,TRBV5-4,TGTGCCAGCAGGACCGGACTAGCAGACGGTAGGGAGCAGTACTTC,CASRTGLADGREQYF
16,TRBD1,TRBJ1-4,-,TRBV2,TGTGCCAGCAGGTCCCCGGGACAGGGGTCTAATGAAAAACTGTTTTTT,CASRSPGQGSNEKLFF
15,TRBD2,TRBJ2-7,few,TRBV7-2,TGTGCCAGCAGCCCCTCCCGGACTAGCGGGAGGAGGACCCTCTTC,CASSPSRTSGRRTLF
16,TRBD2,TRBJ2-3,-,TRBV30,TGTGCCTGGAGGCAGGGACTAGCGGGCCCCGGGGATACGCAGTATTTT,CAWRQGLAGPGDTQYF
15,-,TRBJ2-7,-,TRBV3-1/TRBV3-2,TGTGCCAGCAGCCAAGCGTCCGGAGGATACTACGAGCAGTACTTC,CASSQASGGYYEQYF
16,TRBD1,TRBJ2-7,-,TRBV3-1/TRBV3-2,TGTGCCAGCAGTAATCGGGACAGGGGGTGGAAAAACGAGCAGTACTTC,CASSNRDRGWKNEQYF
13,-,TRBJ1-2,-,TRBV6-5,TGTGCCAGCAGTACCATCGGGGAGTATGGCTACACCTTC,CASSTIGEYGYTF
16,-,TRBJ1-4,-,TRBV3-1/TRBV3-2,TGTGCCAGCAGCCAAGTAGGGGTCGGGTCTAATGAAAAACTGTTTTTT,CASSQVGVGSNEKLFF
14,TRBD1,TRBJ1-5,-,TRBV19,TGTGCCTCGACAGGGAGCGAGGGCAATCAGCCCCAGCATTTT,CASTGSEGNQPQHF
14,-,TRBJ1-4,-,TRBV7-9,TGTGCCAGCAGCTTAGGAACAGTTGGGGAAAAACTGTTTTTT,CASSLGTVGEKLFF
13,-,TRBJ2-1,-,TRBV4-1,TGCGCCAGCAGCCAGGGCTTACGAAATGAGCAGTTCTTC,CASSQGLRNEQFF
13,-,TRBJ2-1,-,TRBV12-3/TRBV12-4,TGTGCCAGCAGTTTTCAAGGGGTGGGAGAGCAGTTCTTC,CASSFQGVGEQFF
14,-,TRBJ1-1,-,TRBV10-2,TGCGCCAGCAGTGAAGTTTTTGTTCTAACTGAAGCTTTCTTT,CASSEVFVLTEAFF
11,-,TRBJ2-7,-,TRBV7-2,TGTGCCAGCAGCCCCTACGGCGAGCAGTACTTC,CASSPYGEQYF
15,TRBD2,TRBJ2-5,-,TRBV9,TGTGCCAGCAGCGTAGGACCAGCGGGAGATGAGACCCAGTACTTC,CASSVGPAGDETQYF
13,-,TRBJ2-7,-,TRBV7-2,TGTGCCAGCAGCTTAGCGCCACCTCGGGAGCAGTACTTC,CASSLAPPREQYF